A single sample is the source of the 10 T cell receptor beta chains below, sequenced in a study of blood T cell repertoires in COVID-19. Libraries were prepared by immunoSEQ multiplex PCR; TCRdb keeps only in-frame clonotypes and omits some of them. The repertoire holds tens of thousands of clones, with around 84% as singletons. The sample consisted of peripheral blood. The receptors shown here come from a man aged 50-60 years with active COVID-19.

The rearrangement links TRBV19 to TRBJ2-1, with 8 nucleotides matching TRBD1. The CDR3 length is 14 residues. V trimming: 9 bases; J trimming: 4 bases; junction bases outside the gene matches: 8. Germline lookup yields CDR1 LNHDA and CDR2 SQIVND (reference sequence). CDR3 nucleotide sequence: TGTGCCAGGCCGGGACAGGAGTTATACAATGAGCAGTTCTTC. This encodes CARPGQELYNEQFF.

V gene TRBV5-1 combines with J gene TRBJ2-5, with D maybe TRBD1 (5 bases). This CDR3 is built from 14 residues. V lost 4 bases and J 2 bases, leaving 12 bases between the germline ends. Germline CDR1 is SGHRS and CDR2 is YFSETQ. The CDR3 coding sequence is TGCGCCAGCAGCGTACAGGATCAACAAGAGACCCAGTACTTC. Translating it yields CASSVQDQQETQYF.

Only a few counts were recorded for this clone. The chain has TRBV3-1 (or the pseudogene TRBV3-2) and TRBJ1-5; D remains ambiguous. With 1 base removed from V and 2 bases from J, the gap between germline ends came to 3 bases. Germline assignment: CDR1 LGHDT and CDR2 YNNKEL (reference sequence). The CDR3 runs to 13 residues. CDR3 nucleotide sequence: TGTGCCAGCAGCCAAGTAGGCAATCAGCCCCAGCATTTT. Translated, it gives CASSQVGNQPQHF.

The rearrangement joins TRBV9 to TRBJ2-1; D possibly corresponds to TRBD2 (6 bases). The germline V and J ends were trimmed by 0 bases and 8 bases, with 15 bases remaining between them. The CDR3 spans 15 residues. The germline V gene has CDR1 SGDLS and CDR2 YYNGEE. The CDR3 spells CASSVGGETPHEQFF. For the CDR3, the DNA is TGTGCCAGCAGCGTAGGGGGGGAAACCCCCCATGAGCAGTTCTTC.

This clone was seen just once. This may arise from a read error, as a much more abundant clone is one base away. The gene calls are TRBV6-5 and TRBJ1-2; 10 positions agree with TRBD1. The ends lost 6 bases at V and 6 bases at J; junction bases unmatched: 4. Germline CDR1 is MNHEY and CDR2 is SVGAGI. The CDR3 has 13 residues. Written as DNA, the CDR3 is TGTGCCAGCAGACGGACAGGGGGGGATGGCTACACCTTC. As protein: CASRRTGGDGYTF.

The V call is TRBV12-3 or TRBV12-4, the J call TRBJ1-1; 11 bases are shared with TRBD1. Trimming cost V 5 bases and J 10 bases; bases outside gene matches: 6. The CDR3 is made up of 13 amino acids. The CDR3, as DNA: TGTGCCAGCAGTCTTGGGACAGGGGGGGTAGCTTTCTTT. Protein: CASSLGTGGVAFF.

The rearrangement uses TRBV19 and TRBJ1-6, with TRBD1 matching 8 bases. Trimming took 3 bases from V and 6 from J; bases not matched to a gene: 1. The germline CDR1 and CDR2 sequences are LNHDA and SQIVND (reference sequence). This CDR3 has 14 residues. The DNA of the CDR3 is TGTGCCAGTAGTATCCAGGGGGCTAATTCACCCCTCCACTTT. Encoded protein: CASSIQGANSPLHF.

This chain joins TRBV12-3 or TRBV12-4 and TRBJ2-1; D remains unclear. With 7 bases removed from V and 7 bases from J, the gap between germline ends came to 8 bases. CDR3 length equals 11 residues. For the CDR3, the DNA is TGTGCCAGCATGGCAGTGAATGAGCAGTTCTTC. It codes for CASMAVNEQFF.

The genes are TRBV3-1 (or the pseudogene TRBV3-2) and TRBJ2-5; TRBD2 matches at 8 bases. Trimming took 4 bases from V and 2 from J; bases not matched to a gene: 3. CDR1 and CDR2 from the germline V gene are LGHDT and YNNKEL (reference sequence). This CDR3 contains 14 residues. CDR3 amino acids: CASSLRLAQETQYF. The CDR3 bases are TGTGCCAGCAGCCTTAGACTAGCGCAAGAGACCCAGTACTTC.

The V call is TRBV27, the J call TRBJ2-3; 9 bases agree with TRBD2. CDR3 length equals 15 residues. The junction had 6 bases not matched to a gene; V was cut back by 7 bases and J by 1 base. CDR1 and CDR2 from the germline V gene are MNHEY and SMNVEV (reference sequence). CDR3 sequence reads: CASNRRLAGTDTQYF. The CDR3 DNA follows: TGTGCCAGCAACAGGAGACTAGCGGGCACAGATACGCAGTATTTT.